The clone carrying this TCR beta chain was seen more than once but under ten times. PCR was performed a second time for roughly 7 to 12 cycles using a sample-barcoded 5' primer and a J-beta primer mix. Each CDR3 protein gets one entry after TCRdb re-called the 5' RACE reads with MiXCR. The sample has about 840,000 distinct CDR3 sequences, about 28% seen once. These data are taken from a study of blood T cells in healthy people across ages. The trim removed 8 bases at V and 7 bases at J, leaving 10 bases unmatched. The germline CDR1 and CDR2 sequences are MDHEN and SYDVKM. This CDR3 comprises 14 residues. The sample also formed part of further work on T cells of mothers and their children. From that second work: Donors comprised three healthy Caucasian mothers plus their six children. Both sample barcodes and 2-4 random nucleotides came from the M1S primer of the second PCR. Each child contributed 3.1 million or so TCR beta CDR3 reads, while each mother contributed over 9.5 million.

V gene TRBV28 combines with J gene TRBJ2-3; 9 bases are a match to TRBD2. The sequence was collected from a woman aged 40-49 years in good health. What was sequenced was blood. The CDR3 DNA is TGTGCCAGCCGGAGGAGCGGGGGGTTATATACGCAGTATTTT. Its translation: CASRRSGGLYTQYF.